These 32 T cell receptor beta chains came from one sample sequenced in a study of blood T cell repertoires in COVID-19. This table comes from immunoSEQ multiplex PCR, and its TCRdb copy is limited to in-frame clones, with some not included. The sample lists under 300,000 clones; roughly 88% were seen once. Input material: peripheral blood. Receptors were obtained from a middle-aged woman who had recovered from COVID-19.

The V call is TRBV30, the J call TRBJ1-1; 7 bases match TRBD1. Germline V gene sequence: CDR1 GTSNPN, CDR2 SVGIG (reference sequence). V lost 0 bases and J lost 4; bases outside the gene matches: 5. The CDR3 spans 14 residues. CDR3 amino acids: CAWSVSAGGTEAFF. CDR3 bases: TGTGCCTGGAGTGTCTCGGCAGGGGGCACTGAAGCTTTCTTT.

The rearrangement joins TRBV6-6 to TRBJ2-2; 10 positions match TRBD1. The J segment lost 4 bases and the V segment lost 6 bases, leaving 5 bases of the junction unmatched. This CDR3 contains 15 residues. CDR1 MNHNY and CDR2 SVGAGI come from the germline V gene (reference sequence). The CDR3 loop is CASSHGTGATGELFF. In DNA, the CDR3 is TGTGCCAGCAGCCACGGGACAGGGGCCACCGGGGAGCTGTTTTTT.

The chain is built from TRBV5-5 and TRBJ1-2; 9 nucleotides match TRBD1. The CDR3 runs 12 residues. The J segment lost 5 bases and the V segment lost 10 bases, leaving 6 bases of the junction unmatched. In germline, CDR1 is SGHKS, CDR2 YYEKEE (reference sequence). The CDR3 is CAGGTGRYGYTF. DNA of the CDR3: TGTGCCGGGGGGACAGGGAGGTATGGCTACACCTTC.

The V and J genes are TRBV7-9 and TRBJ2-3; TRBD2 agrees at 10 bases. Germline V gene lookup returns CDR1 SEHNR and CDR2 FQNEAQ (reference sequence). V was pared by 5 bases and J by 0 bases, with 2 bases of the junction left unmatched. The CDR3 sequence is 15 residues long. In DNA form, the CDR3 reads TGTGCCAGCAGCAGGACTAGCGGTAGCACAGATACGCAGTATTTT. It encodes CASSRTSGSTDTQYF. The whole variable domain, filled in from reference TRBV7-9 and TRBJ2-3, reads DTGVSQNPRHKITKRGQNVTFRCDPISEHNRLYWYRQTLGQGPEFLTYFQNEAQLEKSRLLSDRFSAERPKGSFSTLEIQRTEQGDSAMYLCASSRTSGSTDTQYFGPGTRLTVL.

This clone has just a few counts. The chain recombines TRBV6-1 with TRBJ2-3, with 7 bases identical to TRBD2. V shed 3 bases and J 5 bases; nucleotides not matched to a gene: 11. Germline CDR1 reads MNHNS; CDR2 reads SASEGT. The CDR3 consists of 16 residues. The CDR3 loop is CASSENGEGTRDTQYF. Written as DNA, the CDR3 is TGTGCCAGCAGTGAGAACGGGGAGGGCACACGAGATACGCAGTATTTT.

V gene TRBV4-3 combines with J gene TRBJ2-1, with D possibly matching TRBD1 (7 bases). Germline values: CDR1 LGHNA, CDR2 YSLEER. This CDR3 has 16 amino acids. The V and J ends lost 0 bases and 5 bases respectively, with 14 bases between them. This CDR3 reads CASSQERARGDNEQFF. In DNA, the CDR3 is TGCGCCAGCAGCCAAGAAAGAGCCAGGGGGGACAATGAGCAGTTCTTC.

This chain connects TRBV16 to TRBJ2-3, with D perhaps matching TRBD1 (5 bases). The CDR3 consists of 14 residues. V was pared by 5 bases and J by 0 bases, with 9 bases between. Germline CDR1 KGHSY, CDR2 FQNENV. The CDR3 bases are TGTGCCAGCAGCTCGGACATTAGCACAGATACGCAGTATTTT. It specifies CASSSDISTDTQYF.

The CDR3 sequence is CASSPWGTRVSSGNTIYF. In DNA form, the CDR3 reads TGTGCCAGTAGCCCCTGGGGGACACGAGTCTCCTCTGGAAACACCATATATTTT. The rearrangement links TRBV19 to TRBJ1-3; weak D call: TRBD1 (6 bases). Looked up from germline, CDR1 is LNHDA and CDR2 is SQIVND (reference sequence). The CDR3 sequence is 18 residues long. The V gene lost 6 bases and the J gene lost 0 bases, with 21 bases spanning the gap.

CDR3 in DNA: TGTGCCAGCTCACCAGGGAGGGGAGGGAGCAGCAATCAGCCCCAGCATTTT. As protein: CASSPGRGGSSNQPQHF. The rearrangement joins TRBV18 to TRBJ1-5, with D perhaps TRBD1 (5 bases). This CDR3 is built from 17 residues. Trimming left V 2 bases short and J 1 base short, with 15 bases between. CDR1 is KGHSH, CDR2 LQKENI, per germline. The complete variable domain, with remaining parts taken from reference TRBV18 and TRBJ1-5, reads NAGVMQNPRHLVRRRGQEARLRCSPMKGHSHVYWYRQLPEEGLKFMVYLQKENIIDESGMPKERFSAEFPKEGPSILRIQQVVRGDSAAYFCASSPGRGGSSNQPQHFGDGTRLSIL.

The chain links TRBV11-2 to TRBJ2-2; 9 bases are shared with TRBD1. J gave up 6 bases and V 2 bases, and 7 bases lay outside the gene matches. CDR1 and CDR2 (germline): SGHAT, FQNNGV. The CDR3 loop spans 16 amino acids. The CDR3 nucleotides read TGTGCCAGCAGCTTAACCGGGACAGGGTACGCCGGGGAGCTGTTTTTT. It yields the protein CASSLTGTGYAGELFF.

The rearrangement joins TRBV11-2 to TRBJ2-1; 12 bases are a match to TRBD2. This CDR3 is built from 15 residues. Losses at the gene ends were 3 bases for V and 7 bases for J; bases not matched to a gene: 4. CDR1 SGHAT and CDR2 FQNNGV come from the germline V gene. CDR3 sequence reads: CASSLTSGRLNEQFF. The CDR3 DNA reads TGTGCCAGCAGCTTGACTAGCGGGAGATTAAATGAGCAGTTCTTC.

The chain employs TRBV11-2 and TRBJ1-2, with D possibly TRBD1 on 6 matching bases. V gave up 0 bases and J gave up 8 bases, with 16 bases separating them. This CDR3 comprises 15 residues. Germline V gene lookup returns CDR1 SGHAT and CDR2 FQNNGV. The CDR3 reads CASSLDTRTGYGYTF. The CDR3 region has the DNA TGTGCCAGCAGCTTAGATACCCGTACAGGGTACGGCTACACCTTC.

The count of this clone is one. This chain joins TRBV6-2 or TRBV6-3 and TRBJ1-2; D possibly corresponds to TRBD1 (5 bases). CDR1 is MNHEY, CDR2 SVGEGT, per germline. Trimming removed 7 bases from V and 2 bases from J, with 23 bases in between. This CDR3 comprises 17 residues. CDR3 protein: CASTPSPRTLPNYGYTF. CDR3 coding DNA: TGTGCCAGCACCCCCTCACCGCGGACACTGCCAAACTATGGCTACACCTTC.

CDR3 bases: TGTGCCAGCAGCCCCATGACTGGCTACAATGAAAAACTGTTTTTT. This gives the protein CASSPMTGYNEKLFF. The chain has TRBV7-9 and TRBJ1-4; no clear D gene. The germline CDR1 and CDR2 sequences are SEHNR and FQNEAQ (reference sequence). This CDR3 contains 15 residues. V lost 5 bases and J lost 5, with 15 bases in between.

This clone was seen a few times. The chain recombines TRBV7-3 with TRBJ2-5, with 12 positions matching TRBD2. With 5 bases clipped from V and 5 bases from J, the junction kept 12 bases outside the gene matches. CDR3 length: 17 residues. The germline CDR1 and CDR2 sequences are SGHTA and FQGTGA. The CDR3 sequence is CASSRGLAGTKGETQYF. CDR3 bases: TGTGCCAGCAGCCGAGGACTAGCGGGGACCAAAGGGGAGACCCAGTACTTC. The whole variable domain, remainder taken from reference TRBV7-3 and TRBJ2-5, is GAGVSQTPSNKVTEKGKYVELRCDPISGHTALYWYRQSLGQGPEFLIYFQGTGAADDSGLPNDRFFAVRPEGSVSTLKIQRTERGDSAVYLCASSRGLAGTKGETQYFGPGTRLLVL.

V gene TRBV5-4 combines with J gene TRBJ1-2; 8 bases match TRBD1. V shed 3 bases, J shed 6 bases, and the junction held 10 bases outside the gene matches. This CDR3 is built from 15 residues. CDR1 is SGHNT and CDR2 is YYREEE in the germline V gene (reference sequence). The CDR3 region has the DNA TGTGCCAGCAGCTCCCCGACAGGGGAAAAGGATGGCTACACCTTC. It yields the protein CASSSPTGEKDGYTF.

The J gene is TRBJ2-1, the V gene TRBV9; the D gene is possibly TRBD1 (6 bases). V was trimmed by 3 bases and J by 5 bases, leaving 24 bases between them. This CDR3 contains 18 residues. CDR1 SGDLS and CDR2 YYNGEE come from the germline V gene. CDR3 region: CASSGRLGGTGSHNEQFF. The CDR3 bases are TGTGCCAGCAGCGGAAGGCTAGGGGGTACTGGATCGCACAATGAGCAGTTCTTC.

The J gene is TRBJ1-2, the V gene TRBV14, with D hard to call. In germline, CDR1 is SGHDN, CDR2 FVKESK. V was trimmed by 1 base and J by 7 bases, leaving 7 bases between them. The CDR3 loop spans 12 amino acids. CDR3 residues: CASSQVGLGYTF. The CDR3 DNA sequence: TGTGCCAGCAGCCAAGTCGGTCTTGGCTACACCTTC. The full variable domain, completed using reference TRBV14 and TRBJ1-2, is EAGVTQFPSHSVIEKGQTVTLRCDPISGHDNLYWYRRVMGKEIKFLLHFVKESKQDESGMPNNRFLAERTGGTYSTLKVQPAELEDSGVYFCASSQVGLGYTFGSGTRLTVV.

The chain employs TRBV6-5 and TRBJ1-6; 7 bases fit TRBD1. With V trimmed by 5 bases and J by 10 bases, 8 bases remained unmatched. In germline, CDR1 is MNHEY, CDR2 SVGAGI. This CDR3 is 14 amino acids long. The CDR3 DNA reads TGTGCCAGCAGTCCTGACAGGGAAAGATCACCCCTCCACTTT. Amino acids: CASSPDRERSPLHF.

The chain joins TRBV2 to TRBJ2-1; TRBD2 agrees at 12 bases. This CDR3 region has 14 residues. CDR1 and CDR2 from the germline V gene are SNHLY and FYNNEI. Losses at the gene ends were 7 bases for V and 8 bases for J; bases not matched to a gene: 6. CDR3 in DNA: TGTGCCAGCACTCGACTAGCGGGAGTGGATGAGCAGTTCTTC. This codes for CASTRLAGVDEQFF.

This rearrangement joins TRBV6-5 to TRBJ2-1; 8 nucleotides align to TRBD2. The CDR3 spans 16 residues. From germline, CDR1 is MNHEY and CDR2 SVGAGI. Germline trimming cut 0 bases from V and 8 bases from J; bases unmatched to any gene: 9. The CDR3 is CASSYSEGLDYDEQFF. The CDR3 DNA follows: TGTGCCAGCAGTTACTCGGAGGGACTAGATTATGATGAGCAGTTCTTC.

The gene calls are TRBV5-1 and TRBJ2-7, with a possible D match to TRBD2 (5 bases). The CDR3 length is 14 residues. The V gene lost 4 bases and the J gene lost 0 bases, with 11 bases spanning the gap. Looked up from germline, CDR1 is SGHRS and CDR2 is YFSETQ. The CDR3 region is CASSTSLGSYEQYF. CDR3 bases: TGCGCCAGCAGCACTTCACTAGGCTCCTACGAGCAGTACTTC.

The chain links TRBV3-1 (or the pseudogene TRBV3-2) to TRBJ2-1; maybe TRBD2 (6 bases). Deletions cut 6 bases from V and 2 bases from J, with 20 bases between. The germline CDR1 and CDR2 sequences are LGHDT and YNNKEL (reference sequence). This CDR3 region has 17 residues. The CDR3 sequence is CASSLLGGRGAYNEQFF. DNA for the CDR3: TGTGCCAGCAGTTTGCTGGGGGGACGGGGCGCCTACAATGAGCAGTTCTTC.

The chain uses TRBV3-1 (or the pseudogene TRBV3-2) and TRBJ2-3, with 7 bases that match TRBD2. There are 18 residues in the CDR3. The germline CDR1 and CDR2 sequences are LGHDT and YNNKEL (reference sequence). Trimming took 4 bases from V and 2 from J; bases not matched to a gene: 15. The CDR3 DNA reads as TGTGCCAGCAGCCGGACCCCTTTTAATCGGGGGGTCACAGATACGCAGTATTTT. This sequence encodes CASSRTPFNRGVTDTQYF.

This sequence joins TRBV19 and TRBJ1-3; TRBD1 agrees at 10 bases. Looked up from germline, CDR1 is LNHDA and CDR2 is SQIVND (reference sequence). The CDR3 extends over 18 amino acids. The V gene end was trimmed by 2 bases and the J gene end by 0 bases; junction bases not matched to a gene: 7. The CDR3 loop reads CASSIWDRGSGSGNTIYF. The CDR3 region has the DNA TGTGCCAGTAGTATATGGGACAGGGGAAGCGGCTCTGGAAACACCATATATTTT.

The chain recombines TRBV6-5 with TRBJ1-2; D gene uncertain. Germline V gene data show CDR1 as MNHEY and CDR2 as SVGAGI. V lost 7 bases, J lost 2 bases, and 8 bases lay in between. The CDR3 covers 12 residues. This CDR3 reads CASKQTNYGYTF. As DNA, the CDR3 is TGTGCCAGCAAACAAACGAACTATGGCTACACCTTC.

V and J are TRBV7-2 and TRBJ2-2; D gene uncertain. The germline V gene has CDR1 SGHTA and CDR2 FQGNSA. Trimming shortened V by 5 bases and J by 5 bases, and 12 bases separated the two germline ends. The CDR3 has 14 residues. In nucleotides, the CDR3 is TGTGCCAGCAGCCCTCCAGGAAAGACCGGGGAGCTGTTTTTT. Its protein is CASSPPGKTGELFF.

This clone appeared once. This chain connects TRBV18 to TRBJ1-3; 7 bases map to TRBD1. Germline V lookup: CDR1 KGHSH, CDR2 LQKENI. CDR3 length: 15 amino acids. The J segment lost 4 bases and the V segment lost 2 bases, leaving 5 bases of the junction unmatched. DNA of the CDR3: TGTGCCAGCTCACCAATACAGGGGTCAGGAAACACCATATATTTT. Protein: CASSPIQGSGNTIYF.

J is TRBJ1-2 and V is TRBV11-1; 9 bases are shared with TRBD1. CDR1 is SGHAT, CDR2 FQDESV, per germline (reference sequence). CDR3 length: 14 residues. J was trimmed by 2 bases and V by 4 bases; bases with no gene match: 2. Written as DNA, the CDR3 is TGTGCCAGCAGCTCCGGACAGGGGAACTATGGCTACACCTTC. Translation gives CASSSGQGNYGYTF.

This clone was seen repeatedly, ten times or more. V usage is TRBV27 and J usage is TRBJ1-3; D uncertain. Looked up from germline, CDR1 is MNHEY and CDR2 is SMNVEV (reference sequence). The V gene lost 4 bases and the J gene lost 3 bases, with 7 bases spanning the gap. The CDR3 contains 13 residues. CDR3 sequence: CASSSHFGNTIYF. The CDR3, as DNA: TGTGCCAGCAGTTCCCATTTTGGAAACACCATATATTTT.

The chain links TRBV19 to TRBJ1-5; possible D gene TRBD1, 6 bases. V dropped 4 bases and J dropped 14 bases, with 21 bases sitting between them. The CDR3 contains 14 residues. Germline V gene sequence: CDR1 LNHDA, CDR2 SQIVND (reference sequence). CDR3 sequence: CASSKGTPLIPKHF. CDR3 nucleotides: TGTGCCAGTAGTAAAGGGACACCCCTTATCCCCAAGCATTTT. The variable domain in full, with the rest retrieved from reference TRBV19 and TRBJ1-5, is DGGITQSPKYLFRKEGQNVTLSCEQNLNHDAMYWYRQDPGQGLRLIYYSQIVNDFQKGDIAEGYSVSREKKESFPLTVTSAQKNPTAFYLCASSKGTPLIPKHFGDGTRLSIL.

The CDR3 sequence: CASNLQGTNEKLFF. CDR3 DNA sequence: TGTGCCAGTAATCTACAGGGGACTAATGAAAAACTGTTTTTT. V usage is TRBV19 and J usage is TRBJ1-4; 7 bases agree with TRBD1. CDR1 is LNHDA, CDR2 SQIVND, per germline (reference sequence). V lost 7 bases to trimming and J lost 2 bases; unmatched junction nucleotides: 4. This CDR3 has 14 residues.